Following are 26 T cell receptor beta chains from one sample sequenced in a study of shared clonotypes between healthy human individuals. Generated by immunoSEQ multiplex PCR, the TCRdb table keeps only in-frame clones and is missing some. The repertoire holds about half a million clones, 81% seen once, with approximately 11% in the top ten. Source material: PBMCs. These TCRs come from a woman aged 40 to 55 in good health. Some clones in this sample may be carry-over from other donors' samples.

V is TRBV5-1 and J is TRBJ2-3; D is unclear. The CDR3 is 12 residues long. V gave up 4 bases and J gave up 2 bases, with 5 bases separating them. CDR1 and CDR2 from the germline V gene are SGHRS and YFSETQ. CDR3 coding DNA: TGCGCCAGCAGCCTACCCACAGATACGCAGTATTTT. Amino acids: CASSLPTDTQYF. Full variable domain (outside the CDR3, taken from reference TRBV5-1 and TRBJ2-3): KAGVTQTPRYLIKTRGQQVTLSCSPISGHRSVSWYQQTPGQGLQFLFEYFSETQRNKGNFPGRFSGRQFSNSRSEMNVSTLELGDSALYLCASSLPTDTQYFGPGTRLTVL.

The chain couples TRBV4-3 to TRBJ2-2; TRBD1 agrees at 9 bases. The trim removed 3 bases at V and 1 base at J, leaving 3 bases unmatched. The CDR3 totals 16 residues. Germline CDR1 and CDR2: LGHNA and YSLEER. CDR3 DNA sequence: TGCGCCAGCAGCCAGCCGGGACAGGGGAACACCGGGGAGCTGTTTTTT. This codes for CASSQPGQGNTGELFF.

This chain uses TRBV11-2 with TRBJ2-7; either TRBD1 or TRBD2 may supply D (6 bases each). The length of the CDR3 is 15 residues. Trimming removed 5 bases at V and 3 bases at J, with 17 bases between. Germline values: CDR1 SGHAT, CDR2 FQNNGV. The CDR3 spells CASSRGAGALYEQYF. CDR3 nucleotides: TGTGCCAGCAGCCGCGGGGCAGGGGCCCTCTACGAGCAGTACTTC.

The chain recombines TRBV7-2 with TRBJ1-1, with D maybe TRBD1 (5 bases). CDR1 SGHTA and CDR2 FQGNSA come from the germline V gene. V dropped 0 bases and J dropped 12 bases, with 14 bases sitting between them. The CDR3 contains 13 residues. CDR3 sequence: CASSLAGGSESFF. CDR3 coding DNA: TGTGCCAGCAGCTTAGCGGGGGGGTCTGAGTCTTTCTTT.

V usage is TRBV4-2 and J usage is TRBJ2-3; the match to TRBD1 covers 11 bases. Germline trimming cut 1 base from V and 5 bases from J; bases unmatched to any gene: 5. The CDR3 is made up of 16 amino acids. Germline V CDR1 and CDR2: LGHNA, YNFKEQ. CDR3 sequence: CASSQAGQGAGDTQYF. In DNA form, the CDR3 reads TGTGCCAGCAGCCAAGCCGGACAGGGGGCAGGAGATACGCAGTATTTT.

This clone has a count of ten or more. The identical CDR3 is also encoded by other nucleotide sequences in the sample. The V gene is TRBV11-2, the J gene TRBJ2-5; no definite D call. V lost 4 bases and J 1 base, leaving 13 bases between the germline ends. The CDR3 has 15 residues. Looked up from germline, CDR1 is SGHAT and CDR2 is FQNNGV. The CDR3 coding sequence is TGTGCCAGCAGCTCCTCCGGTGCACCCCAAGAGACCCAGTACTTC. Amino acid sequence: CASSSSGAPQETQYF.

This chain joins TRBV29-1 and TRBJ1-1, with D possibly matching TRBD1 (5 bases). CDR1 and CDR2 from the germline V gene are SQVTM and ANQGSEA. Trimming cost V 1 base and J 1 base, with 7 bases left between them. This CDR3 contains 13 residues. CDR3 sequence reads: CSVEGQGNTEAFF. The CDR3 DNA sequence: TGCAGCGTTGAAGGCCAGGGGAACACTGAAGCTTTCTTT.

The table lists this clone with a few counts. The chain employs TRBV7-9 and TRBJ1-2; no definite D call. Trimming left V 2 bases short and J 8 bases short, with 12 bases between. Per germline, CDR1 SEHNR and CDR2 FQNEAQ (reference sequence). The CDR3 spans 13 residues. CDR3 nucleotide sequence: TGTGCCAGCAGCTTACCTGAATCGGGGGGCTACACCTTC. This gives the protein CASSLPESGGYTF.

V gene TRBV1 combines with J gene TRBJ1-3; TRBD1 is the table's D call, not checked against the DNA. TRBV1 constitutes a pseudogene. The CDR3 contains 16 residues. DNA for the CDR3: TGCACCAGCAGCCAAAGGGGTGATAGCTCTGGAAACACCATATATTTT. Protein product: CTSSQRGDSSGNTIYF.

V and J are TRBV19 and TRBJ2-7, with D unclear. Trimming shortened V by 3 bases and J by 1 base, and 4 bases separated the two germline ends. The germline CDR1 and CDR2 sequences are LNHDA and SQIVND (reference sequence). The length of the CDR3 is 12 residues. The CDR3 bases are TGTGCCAGTAGTATGAAGTCCTACGAGCAGTACTTC. Its translation is CASSMKSYEQYF. The whole variable domain, remainder taken from reference TRBV19 and TRBJ2-7, is DGGITQSPKYLFRKEGQNVTLSCEQNLNHDAMYWYRQDPGQGLRLIYYSQIVNDFQKGDIAEGYSVSREKKESFPLTVTSAQKNPTAFYLCASSMKSYEQYFGPGTRLTVT.

The V call is TRBV29-1, the J call TRBJ2-4; D call uncertain. Germline CDR1 and CDR2: SQVTM and ANQGSEA. V was cut by 6 bases and J by 0 bases, with 12 bases left in between. There are 14 residues in the CDR3. For the CDR3, the DNA is TGCAGCGTCCCCTTTTGGATAGCCAAAAACATTCAGTACTTC. Protein sequence: CSVPFWIAKNIQYF.

V is TRBV7-9 and J is TRBJ2-6; D gene ambiguous. The CDR3 contains 15 residues. The V gene's germline CDR1 is SEHNR and CDR2 FQNEAQ (reference sequence). V was pared by 4 bases and J by 1 base, with 8 bases between. Written as DNA, the CDR3 is TGTGCCAGCAGCTCAACAGATTCTGGGGCCAACGTCCTGACTTTC. Its translation is CASSSTDSGANVLTF.

The gene calls are TRBV4-3 and TRBJ2-5, with 7 bases fitting TRBD2. The J call may be in error: the DNA end matches TRBJ2-7 better. This CDR3 comprises 18 residues. Per the germline V gene, CDR1 is LGHNA and CDR2 is YSLEER. CDR3 sequence reads: CASSQATAGTNLPYEQYF. Written as DNA, the CDR3 is TGCGCCAGCAGCCAAGCTACGGCCGGGACTAACCTACCCTACGAGCAGTACTTC.

The gene calls are TRBV28 and TRBJ1-2; the D is unclear. Trimming left V 5 bases short and J 7 bases short, with 17 bases between. CDR3 length: 14 residues. CDR1 is MDHEN, CDR2 SYDVKM, per germline. CDR3 nucleotides: TGTGCCAGCAGTCCGCGGTCGGCTAGGGTTGGCTACACCTTC. The encoded protein is CASSPRSARVGYTF.

This clone was seen a few times. The genes are TRBV18 and TRBJ1-1; weak D call: TRBD1 (5 bases). The CDR3 totals 13 residues. Germline values: CDR1 KGHSH, CDR2 LQKENI. The V end was cut by 7 bases, the J end by 7 bases, with 16 bases between. The CDR3 DNA reads as TGTGCCAGCTTGGGTCTCAAAAGGGGTGAAGCTTTCTTT. Its protein product is CASLGLKRGEAFF.

The chain couples TRBV15 to TRBJ2-7; D might be TRBD1 (6 bases). V was cut by 3 bases and J by 5 bases, with 8 bases left in between. Germline CDR1 LNHNV, CDR2 YYDKDF (reference sequence). The CDR3 totals 12 residues. This CDR3 reads CATSSRDNEQYF. The CDR3, as DNA: TGTGCCACCAGCAGCAGGGACAACGAGCAGTACTTC.

With regard to this clone: A far larger clone is one nucleotide away, so this likely arose from a read error. CDR3 sequence (DNA): TGTGCCAGTCAGGGGTCTGACTATGGCTACACCTTC. It encodes CASQGSDYGYTF. The chain has TRBV28 and TRBJ1-2; D may be TRBD1 (6 bases). This CDR3 comprises 12 residues. V was trimmed by 9 bases and J by 3 bases, leaving 11 bases between them. Germline CDR1 MDHEN, CDR2 SYDVKM.

V usage is TRBV19 and J usage is TRBJ1-5; D may be TRBD1 (5 bases). Trimming removed 0 bases from V and 8 bases from J, with 14 bases in between. Per germline, CDR1 LNHDA and CDR2 SQIVND (reference sequence). This CDR3 region has 15 residues. The CDR3 here is CASSIEGEGTKPQHF. In DNA form, the CDR3 reads TGTGCCAGTAGTATAGAAGGTGAAGGGACGAAGCCCCAGCATTTT.

This chain's CDR3 is CAISDWWDKGDQPQHF. The CDR3 DNA sequence: TGTGCCATCAGTGATTGGTGGGACAAAGGCGATCAGCCCCAGCATTTT. The rearrangement links TRBV10-3 to TRBJ1-5, with TRBD1 as a possible D gene (6 bases). Trimming cost V 3 bases and J 5 bases, with 17 bases left between them. CDR3 length equals 16 residues. Per the germline V gene, CDR1 is ENHRY and CDR2 is SYGVKD.

A single count supports this clone. This chain uses TRBV6-1 with TRBJ1-1; D might be TRBD1 (5 bases). V lost 5 bases and J 4 bases, leaving 11 bases between the germline ends. The CDR3 runs 13 residues. The germline gives CDR1 MNHNS, CDR2 SASEGT. The CDR3, as DNA: TGTGCCAGCAGTTCGGGACGGCTCACTGAAGCTTTCTTT. As protein: CASSSGRLTEAFF.

This clone was seen a few times. The rearrangement uses TRBV29-1 and TRBJ2-5; 7 bases agree with TRBD2. The CDR3 runs 15 residues. The trim removed 5 bases at V and 0 bases at J, leaving 9 bases unmatched. The germline CDR1 and CDR2 sequences are SQVTM and ANQGSEA. CDR3 bases: TGCAGCGTTCCTGCTAGCGGATGGTACCAAGAGACCCAGTACTTC. Translated: CSVPASGWYQETQYF. The whole variable domain, remainder taken from reference TRBV29-1 and TRBJ2-5, is SAVISQKPSRDICQRGTSLTIQCQVDSQVTMMFWYRQQPGQSLTLIATANQGSEATYESGFVIDKFPISRPNLTFSTLTVSNMSPEDSSIYLCSVPASGWYQETQYFGPGTRLLVL.

The chain combines TRBV28 with TRBJ2-7, with TRBD2 as a possible D gene (5 bases). The CDR3 is made up of 15 amino acids. Trimming left V 7 bases short and J 2 bases short, with 18 bases between. Germline V gene data show CDR1 as MDHEN and CDR2 as SYDVKM. The DNA for the CDR3 is TGTGCCAGCACCCCTGTGTGGTCTAGCACCTACGAGCAGTACTTC. It translates to CASTPVWSSTYEQYF.

Notes on this clone: The likely explanation is a read error, given a far larger clone one base away. Because the CDR3's place on the DNA is in doubt, the DNA is left out and the CDR3 is given as listed by TCRdb. The sample has other DNA sequences that encode this CDR3 too. The chain couples TRBV28 to TRBJ1-2. Germline CDR1 and CDR2: MDHEN and SYDVKM. The CDR3 has 12 amino acids, counting both end residues. CDR3 sequence: CASSNSVGEGTF.

The chain couples TRBV27 to TRBJ2-5, with 9 bases lining up with TRBD2. Germline CDR1 is MNHEY and CDR2 is SMNVEV (reference sequence). CDR3 length equals 14 residues. J lost 2 bases, V lost 5 bases, and 3 bases had no gene match. The CDR3 region is CASSILAGQETQYF. The DNA for the CDR3 is TGTGCCAGCAGTATCCTAGCGGGGCAAGAGACCCAGTACTTC.

The CDR3 here is CASSPDRAFLNYGYTF. The CDR3 DNA is TGTGCCAGCAGCCCGGACAGGGCTTTCCTTAACTATGGCTACACCTTC. The rearrangement joins TRBV5-4 to TRBJ1-2; 8 bases fit TRBD1. The CDR3 consists of 16 residues. Germline V gene lookup returns CDR1 SGHNT and CDR2 YYREEE (reference sequence). V shed 4 bases and J 1 base; nucleotides not matched to a gene: 9.

This clone was seen only once. The gene calls are TRBV2 and TRBJ2-7; TRBD2 matches 9 bases. CDR1 SNHLY and CDR2 FYNNEI come from the germline V gene. This CDR3 is 15 amino acids long. Trimming cost V 6 bases and J 0 bases; bases outside gene matches: 6. CDR3 sequence: CASSRSSGSSYEQYF. The CDR3 coding sequence is TGTGCCAGCAGCAGGAGTAGCGGGAGCTCCTACGAGCAGTACTTC.